The sequence of this T cell receptor beta chain was determined in a study of cytomegalovirus exposure and HLA in healthy donors. General study points: Several top significant clusters appeared, in a later analysis, to be linked to common viral pathogens. Immune exposure was documented only through CMV serostatus.

Germline V gene lookup returns CDR1 MDHEN and CDR2 SYDVKM. J was trimmed by 8 bases and V by 2 bases; bases with no gene match: 4. The CDR3 contains 14 residues. To note about this clone: What it recognizes is unknown.

The PCR contained 60 Vbeta and 13 Jbeta primers. Produced via immunoSEQ multiplex PCR; TCRdb's table is partial and in-frame only. The table has approximately 180,000 clones, 70% to 75% seen once. This sequence joins TRBV28 and TRBJ2-1; 9 bases agree with TRBD1. The sequence came from a male donor in good health and CMV-seronegative. The sequenced sample consisted of PBMCs. CDR3 sequence: CASSLPGQGYEQFF. The CDR3 DNA reads as TGTGCCAGCAGTTTACCGGGACAGGGCTATGAGCAGTTCTTC.